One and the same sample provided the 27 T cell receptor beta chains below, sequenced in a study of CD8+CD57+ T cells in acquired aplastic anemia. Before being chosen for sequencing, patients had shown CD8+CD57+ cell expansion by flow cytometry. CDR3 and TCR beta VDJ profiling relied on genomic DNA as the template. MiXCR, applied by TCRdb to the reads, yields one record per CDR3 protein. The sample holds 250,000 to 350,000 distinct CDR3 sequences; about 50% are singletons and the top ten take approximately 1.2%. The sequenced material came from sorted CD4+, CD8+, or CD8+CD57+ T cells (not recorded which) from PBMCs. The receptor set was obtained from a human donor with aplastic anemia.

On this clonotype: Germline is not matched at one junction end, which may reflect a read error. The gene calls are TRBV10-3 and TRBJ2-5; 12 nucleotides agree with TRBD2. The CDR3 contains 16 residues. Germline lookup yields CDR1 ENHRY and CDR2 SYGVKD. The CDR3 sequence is CAITSGTSGLGGTQHF. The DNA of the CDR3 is TGTGCCATCACCTCGGGGACTAGCGGGTTAGGGGGGACCCAGCACTTC.

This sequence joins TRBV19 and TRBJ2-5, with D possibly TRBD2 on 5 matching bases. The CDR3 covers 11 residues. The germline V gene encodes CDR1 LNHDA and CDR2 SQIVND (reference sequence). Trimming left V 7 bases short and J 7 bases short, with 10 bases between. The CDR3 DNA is TGTGCCAGTATGCGAGGGATGACCCAGTACTTC. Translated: CASMRGMTQYF.

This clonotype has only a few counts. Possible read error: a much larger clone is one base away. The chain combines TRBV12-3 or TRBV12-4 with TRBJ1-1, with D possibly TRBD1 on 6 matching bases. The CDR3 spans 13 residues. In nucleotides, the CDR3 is TGTGCCGGCAGCGGACAGATAAACACTGAAGCTTTCTTT. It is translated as CAGSGQINTEAFF.

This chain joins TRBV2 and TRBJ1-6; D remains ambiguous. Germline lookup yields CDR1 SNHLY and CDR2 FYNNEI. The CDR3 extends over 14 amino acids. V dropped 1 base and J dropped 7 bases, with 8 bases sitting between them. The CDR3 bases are TGTGCCAGCAGTGAAGGTGCAGGCAATTCACCCCTCCACTTT. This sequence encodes CASSEGAGNSPLHF.

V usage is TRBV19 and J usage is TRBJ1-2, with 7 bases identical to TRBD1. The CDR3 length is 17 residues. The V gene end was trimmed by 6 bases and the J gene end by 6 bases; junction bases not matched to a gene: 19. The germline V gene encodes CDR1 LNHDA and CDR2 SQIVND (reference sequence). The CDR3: CASSVGTAAGSGDGYTF. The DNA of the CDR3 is TGTGCCAGTAGCGTCGGGACAGCCGCGGGAAGTGGTGATGGCTACACCTTC.

CDR3 sequence reads: CSASTPRTGGEQYF. CDR3 nucleotides: TGCAGTGCTAGTACCCCGAGGACAGGGGGCGAGCAGTACTTC. The chain carries TRBV20-1 and TRBJ2-7, with 10 positions matching TRBD1. V lost 3 bases, J lost 6 bases, and 8 bases stayed unmatched. There are 14 residues in the CDR3. Germline V gives CDR1 DFQATT, CDR2 SNEGSKA (reference sequence).

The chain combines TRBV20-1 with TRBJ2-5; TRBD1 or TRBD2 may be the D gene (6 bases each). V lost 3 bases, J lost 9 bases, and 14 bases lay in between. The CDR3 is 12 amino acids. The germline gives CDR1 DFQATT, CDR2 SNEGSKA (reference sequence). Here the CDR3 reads CSARGGNQPQYF. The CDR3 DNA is TGCAGTGCTAGGGGGGGCAATCAGCCCCAGTACTTC.

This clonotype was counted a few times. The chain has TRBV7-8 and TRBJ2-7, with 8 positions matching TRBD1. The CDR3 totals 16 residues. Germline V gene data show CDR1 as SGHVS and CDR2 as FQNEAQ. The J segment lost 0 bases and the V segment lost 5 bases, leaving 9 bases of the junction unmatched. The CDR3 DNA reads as TGTGCCAGCAGCACGCATAGACAGGGGAGCTCCTACGAGCAGTACTTC. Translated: CASSTHRQGSSYEQYF. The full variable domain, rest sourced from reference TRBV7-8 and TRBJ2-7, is GAGVSQSPRYKVAKRGQDVALRCDPISGHVSLFWYQQALGQGPEFLTYFQNEAQLDKSGLPSDRFFAERPEGSVSTLKIQRTQQEDSAVYLCASSTHRQGSSYEQYFGPGTRLTVT.

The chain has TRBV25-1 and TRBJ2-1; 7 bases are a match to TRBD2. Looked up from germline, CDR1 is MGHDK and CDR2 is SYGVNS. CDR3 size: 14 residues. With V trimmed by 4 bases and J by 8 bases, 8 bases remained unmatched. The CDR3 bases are TGTGCCAGCAGTGCGACCCGACTAGCAGATGAGCAGTTCTTC. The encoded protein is CASSATRLADEQFF.

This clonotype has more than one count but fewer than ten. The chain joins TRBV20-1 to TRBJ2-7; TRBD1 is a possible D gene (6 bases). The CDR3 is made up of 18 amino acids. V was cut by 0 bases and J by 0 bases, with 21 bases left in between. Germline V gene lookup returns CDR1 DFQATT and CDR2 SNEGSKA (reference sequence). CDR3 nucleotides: TGCAGTGCTAGAGATTCATCCAGGGGACCTACTAGCTCCTACGAGCAGTACTTC. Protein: CSARDSSRGPTSSYEQYF.

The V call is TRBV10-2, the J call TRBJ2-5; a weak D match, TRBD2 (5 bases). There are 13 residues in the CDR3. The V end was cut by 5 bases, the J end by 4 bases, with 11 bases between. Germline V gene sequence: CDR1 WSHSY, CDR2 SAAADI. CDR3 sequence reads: CASSQYGGETQYF. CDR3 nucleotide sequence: TGCGCCAGCAGTCAGTATGGAGGAGAGACCCAGTACTTC.

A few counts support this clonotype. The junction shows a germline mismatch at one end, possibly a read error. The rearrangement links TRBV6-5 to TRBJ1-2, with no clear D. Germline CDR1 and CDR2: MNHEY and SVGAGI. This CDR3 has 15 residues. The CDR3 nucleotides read TGTGCCAGCACCTTACTATCAAGATCTAACTATGGCCACACCTTC. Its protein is CASTLLSRSNYGHTF.

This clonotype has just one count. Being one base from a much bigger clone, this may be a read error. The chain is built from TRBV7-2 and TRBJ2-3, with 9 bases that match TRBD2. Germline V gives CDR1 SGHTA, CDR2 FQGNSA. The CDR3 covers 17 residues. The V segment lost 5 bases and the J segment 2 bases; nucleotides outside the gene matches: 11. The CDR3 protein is CASSPRRAGGITDTQYF. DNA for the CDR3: TGTGCCAGCAGCCCCCGTCGAGCGGGGGGCATCACAGATACGCAGTATTTT.

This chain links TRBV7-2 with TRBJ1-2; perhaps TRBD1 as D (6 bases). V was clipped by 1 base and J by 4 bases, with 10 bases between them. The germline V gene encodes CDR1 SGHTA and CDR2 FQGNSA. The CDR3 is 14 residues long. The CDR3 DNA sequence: TGTGCCAGCAGCTTAGTGGGGGCCTCCTATGGCTACACCTTC. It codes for CASSLVGASYGYTF.

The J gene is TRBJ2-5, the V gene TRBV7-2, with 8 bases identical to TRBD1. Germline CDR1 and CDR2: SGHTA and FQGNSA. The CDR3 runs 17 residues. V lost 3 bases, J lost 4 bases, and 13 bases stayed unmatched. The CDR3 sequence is CASSLAPDREWRETQYF. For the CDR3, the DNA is TGTGCCAGCAGCTTGGCCCCGGACAGGGAATGGAGAGAGACCCAGTACTTC.

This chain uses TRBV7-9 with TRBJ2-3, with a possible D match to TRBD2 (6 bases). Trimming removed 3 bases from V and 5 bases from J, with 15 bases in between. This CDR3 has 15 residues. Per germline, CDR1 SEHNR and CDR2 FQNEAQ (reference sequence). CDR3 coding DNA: TGTGCCAGCAGCTTTTTCACCGGGAGCGGAGATACGCAGTATTTT. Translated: CASSFFTGSGDTQYF.

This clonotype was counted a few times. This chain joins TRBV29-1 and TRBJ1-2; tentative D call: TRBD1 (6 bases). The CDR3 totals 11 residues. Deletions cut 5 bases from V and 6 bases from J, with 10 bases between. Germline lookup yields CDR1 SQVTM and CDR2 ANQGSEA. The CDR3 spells CSVTGKDGYTF. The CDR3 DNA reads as TGCAGCGTTACAGGGAAGGATGGCTACACCTTC.

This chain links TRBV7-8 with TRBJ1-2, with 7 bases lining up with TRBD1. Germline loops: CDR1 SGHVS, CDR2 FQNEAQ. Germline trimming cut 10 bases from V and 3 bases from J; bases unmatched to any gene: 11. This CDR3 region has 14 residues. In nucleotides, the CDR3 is TGTGCCACCCTTCGGTTTCAGGGGGACTATGGCTACACCTTC. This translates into CATLRFQGDYGYTF.

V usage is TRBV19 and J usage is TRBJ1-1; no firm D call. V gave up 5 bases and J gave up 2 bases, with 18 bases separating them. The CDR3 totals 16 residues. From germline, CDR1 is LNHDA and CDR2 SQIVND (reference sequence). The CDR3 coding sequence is TGTGCCAGTAGTGGGCCTCCTCCGACGCTTAACACTGAAGCTTTCTTT. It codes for CASSGPPPTLNTEAFF.

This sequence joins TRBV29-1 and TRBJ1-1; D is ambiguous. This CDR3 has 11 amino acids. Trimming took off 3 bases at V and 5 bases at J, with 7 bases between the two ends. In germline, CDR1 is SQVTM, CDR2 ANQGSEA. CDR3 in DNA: TGCAGCGTTGAGACGTCAACTGAAGCTTTCTTT. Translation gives CSVETSTEAFF.

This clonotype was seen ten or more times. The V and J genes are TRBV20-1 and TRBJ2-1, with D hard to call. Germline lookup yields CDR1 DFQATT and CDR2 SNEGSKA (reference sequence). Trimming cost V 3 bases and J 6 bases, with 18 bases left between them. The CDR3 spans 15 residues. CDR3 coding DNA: TGCAGTGCTAGTGTGGGCGGCTCCCGGCCCAATGAGCAGTTCTTC. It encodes CSASVGGSRPNEQFF.

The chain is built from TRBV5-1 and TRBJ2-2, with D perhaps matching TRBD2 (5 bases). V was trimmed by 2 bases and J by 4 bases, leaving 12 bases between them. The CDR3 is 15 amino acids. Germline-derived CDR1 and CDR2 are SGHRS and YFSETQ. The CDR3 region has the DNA TGCGCCAGCAGCTTTTCGGGGTCCGGCACCGGGGAGCTGTTTTTT. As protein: CASSFSGSGTGELFF.

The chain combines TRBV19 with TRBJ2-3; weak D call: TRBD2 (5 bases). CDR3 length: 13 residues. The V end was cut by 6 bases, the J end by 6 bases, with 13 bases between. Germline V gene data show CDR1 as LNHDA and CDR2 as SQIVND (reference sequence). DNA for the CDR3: TGTGCCAGTAGCGGGATTGGGATTGATACGCAGTATTTT. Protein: CASSGIGIDTQYF.

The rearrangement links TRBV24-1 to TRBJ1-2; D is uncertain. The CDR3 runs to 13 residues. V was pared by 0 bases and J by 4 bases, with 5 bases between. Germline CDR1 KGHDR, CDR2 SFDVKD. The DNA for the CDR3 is TGTGCCACCAGTGATTTGGACGGCTATGGCTACACCTTC. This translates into CATSDLDGYGYTF.

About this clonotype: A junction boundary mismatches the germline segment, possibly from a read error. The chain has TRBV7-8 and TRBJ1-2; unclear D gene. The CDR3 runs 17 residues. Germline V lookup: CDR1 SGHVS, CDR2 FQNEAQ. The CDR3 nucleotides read TGTGCCAGCAGCCAATTCTCCACGGTAATTGGCACCTATGGCCACACCTTC. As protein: CASSQFSTVIGTYGHTF.

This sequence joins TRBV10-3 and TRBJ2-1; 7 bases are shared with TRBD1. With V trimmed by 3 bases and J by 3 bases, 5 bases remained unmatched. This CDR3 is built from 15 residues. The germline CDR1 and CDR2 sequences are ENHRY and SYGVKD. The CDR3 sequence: CAISDSGTDYNEQFF. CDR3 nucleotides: TGTGCCATCAGTGACTCCGGGACAGACTACAATGAGCAGTTCTTC.

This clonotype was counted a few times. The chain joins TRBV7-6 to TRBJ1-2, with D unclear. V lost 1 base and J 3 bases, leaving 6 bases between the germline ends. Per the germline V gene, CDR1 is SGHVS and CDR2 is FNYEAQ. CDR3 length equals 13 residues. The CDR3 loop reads CASSLGVYYGYTF. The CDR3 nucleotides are TGTGCCAGCAGCTTAGGGGTATACTATGGCTACACCTTC.